This entry features one T cell receptor beta chain sequence. This clone was counted between two and nine times. No cognate antigen has been identified for it. Base qualities were left out, and no much larger clone turns up one base away. The data were obtained in a study of PD-L1 blockade in urothelial cancer (TCRdb year 2017). For the study in its entirety: All patients started therapy in the mid-2010s and received atezolizumab 1,200 mg intravenously every 3 weeks. An exploratory multi-omic analysis was conducted of the somatic, immune and clinical correlates of response to PD-L1 blockade with atezolizumab in urothelial cancer. TCR sequencing covered pretreatment tumor samples and matched, serially collected peripheral blood taken before and after atezolizumab treatment. In the same patients who had TCR sequencing, pretreatment tumors also underwent whole exome sequencing and RNA sequencing. Blood samples were analyzed at 3 weeks after treatment start (second dose) and at 6 weeks after treatment start. A median of about 150,000 T cells and 80,000 or so unique TCRs was obtained from blood samples, and a median clonality of around 0.072 was observed. Durable clinical benefit was defined as progression-free survival longer than 6 months, and TCR features were also tested against progression-free and overall survival. Patients had an ECOG performance status of 0 or 1 and had received between 0 and 3 prior chemotherapy regimens. About 85% of the roughly 29 patients were males with bladder-origin urothelial cancer, and about 65% of the 29 reported a prior smoking history. Pretreatment blood TCR-seq was available for 30 or so patients, at least one posttreatment blood collection was obtained for 25 or so patients, and tumor TCR-seq was available for 25 or so patients. Durable clinical benefit was achieved by nine patients and was not achieved by 20 patients.

The junction shows trimming of 6 bases on V and 7 bases on J, and the gene matches do not reach 4 bases of it. Including the terminal cysteine and phenylalanine, the CDR3 comprises 11 residues. This entry keeps only the CDR3 DNA: 33 bases, framed from base 1. CDR1 and CDR2, looked up from the germline V gene (reference sequence), are DFQATT and SNEGSKA. What the authors observed across the whole study: Improved progression-free and overall survival was found to be associated with pretreatment peripheral blood TCR clonality below the median. Small sample size (n ≈ 27) and many exploratory analyses mean the results are intended to be hypothesis-generating. Among patients with durable benefit, tumor-associated TCR clones showed greater expansion in peripheral blood 3 weeks after treatment started (n ≈ 20, p = 0.022).

Synthetic TCR analog templates were spiked into each PCR to estimate absolute template abundance from read counts. The immunoSEQ assay was used to amplify TCRbeta CDR3 regions from genomic DNA with bias-controlled V and J gene primers. Sequencing of rearranged TCRbeta segments was performed at approximately 20X coverage. As for the authors' bioinformatics: Clustering was used to correct sequencing errors, and CDR3s were annotated against IMGT so that V, D and J genes could be assigned. Out-of-frame and stop-codon sequences were excluded, and only productive TCRbeta rearrangements were used in downstream analyses. Clonality was computed as one minus Shannon entropy normalized by the log of the number of unique productive sequences. Clones differing between time points or between blood and tumor were identified using Fisher's exact test with Benjamini-Hochberg correction, with an adjusted p below 0.01 applied as the threshold. In its TCRdb copy, this immuneACCESS table keeps in-frame sequences only and misses some clones. Where compared with another copy, unresolved V genes explain less than half of these, and the others have no known cause. The DNA was the basis for D and trimming; V, J and clone size are from that table. Here the sample has about 48,000 clones; 70% to 90% occur a single time. Clones ranked in the top ten supply over 8.5% of the sample.

Sample time point, as interpreted from the label and publication: peripheral blood 6 weeks after treatment start. A total of some 30 patients with locally advanced or metastatic urothelial carcinoma, treated at Memorial Sloan Kettering on a trial protocol, made up the cohort. Peripheral blood mononuclear cells were collected pretreatment and during treatment, at between 1 and 8 total time points per patient. The Qiagen DNeasy Blood extraction kit was used to purify genomic DNA from total PBMCs and tumor samples. PBMCs were collected pretreatment and during treatment, and were isolated and stored as previously described.

The sequence came from a man aged 65-85 years with urothelial cancer. The chain is made from TRBV20-1 and TRBJ1-1, with 8 bases aligning to TRBD1. This specimen was PBMCs, taken around atezolizumab (anti-PD-L1) treatment. CDR3 reads: CSATGGSEAFF. The nucleotides read TGCAGTGCCACAGGGGGTAGTGAAGCTTTCTTT.